Below are 8 T cell receptor beta chains sequenced from a single sample in a study of cytomegalovirus exposure and HLA in healthy donors. Use of 60 Vbeta and 13 Jbeta primers characterized the PCR. Clones were sequenced by immunoSEQ multiplex PCR, and TCRdb holds only the in-frame ones, with some missing. The repertoire holds some 130,000 clones, with more than 80% as singletons. The sequenced sample was PBMCs. All receptors derive from a man in his forties in good health and CMV-seronegative.

This rearrangement joins TRBV14 to TRBJ2-1; TRBD2 is a possible D gene (5 bases). CDR3 length: 14 amino acids. V was shortened by 8 bases and J by 12 bases, with 23 bases between the two germline ends. The germline CDR1 and CDR2 sequences are SGHDN and FVKESK. CDR3 nucleotide sequence: TGTGCCAGCGCTAGCTCGACTACAATGATATGGCAGTTCTTC. It specifies CASASSTTMIWQFF.

This clone was observed a handful of times. The V call is TRBV28, the J call TRBJ2-7, with D possibly matching TRBD1 (6 bases). CDR1 and CDR2 (germline): MDHEN, SYDVKM. Trimming cost V 1 base and J 0 bases, with 13 bases left between them. This CDR3 comprises 16 residues. CDR3 sequence reads: CASSLSSGTRSYEQYF. The DNA for the CDR3 is TGTGCCAGCAGTTTATCCTCCGGGACACGCTCCTACGAGCAGTACTTC.

The rearrangement joins TRBV28 to TRBJ2-3; D may be TRBD1 (6 bases). The V end was cut by 8 bases, the J end by 14 bases, with 20 bases between. The CDR3 runs to 12 residues. The germline V gene encodes CDR1 MDHEN and CDR2 SYDVKM. The CDR3 DNA reads TGTGCCAGCGGGACGACAGGCCAGATAGGGTATTTT. Its translation: CASGTTGQIGYF.

The chain uses TRBV30 and TRBJ1-5; unclear D gene. V lost 2 bases to trimming and J lost 13 bases, with 15 bases between them. CDR3 length: 12 residues. CDR1 is GTSNPN, CDR2 SVGIG, per germline (reference sequence). The CDR3 is CAWSSGPGPQHF. CDR3 DNA sequence: TGTGCCTGGAGTAGCGGCCCTGGGCCACAGCATTTT.

The J gene is TRBJ1-2, the V gene TRBV6-5; D might be TRBD1 (6 bases). V lost 0 bases to trimming and J lost 3 bases, with 14 bases between them. CDR3 length equals 16 residues. Germline assignment: CDR1 MNHEY and CDR2 SVGAGI. CDR3 bases: TGTGCCAGCAGTTACTCACAGGGTTATTTTCACTATGGCTACACCTTC. This translates into CASSYSQGYFHYGYTF.

The V call is TRBV7-9, the J call TRBJ1-1, with a tentative D call TRBD1 (6 bases). CDR3 size: 15 residues. Germline CDR1 SEHNR, CDR2 FQNEAQ (reference sequence). Trimming left V 1 base short and J 5 bases short, with 14 bases between. The CDR3 here is CASSLVGRGVTEAFF. The DNA of the CDR3 is TGTGCCAGCAGCTTAGTGGGCAGGGGAGTTACTGAAGCTTTCTTT.

The gene calls are TRBV27 and TRBJ1-2; TRBD1 matches at 10 bases. The CDR3 covers 14 residues. V trimming: 6 bases; J trimming: 2 bases; junction bases outside the gene matches: 3. CDR1 and CDR2 from the germline V gene are MNHEY and SMNVEV (reference sequence). The CDR3 DNA sequence: TGTGCCAGCAGCCGGGACAGGGGAAACTATGGCTACACCTTC. It is translated as CASSRDRGNYGYTF.

The rearrangement joins TRBV5-8 to TRBJ1-5; D is possibly TRBD1 (5 bases). The CDR3 length is 15 residues. Trimming shortened V by 2 bases and J by 9 bases, and 18 bases separated the two germline ends. Germline V CDR1 and CDR2: SGHTS, YDEGEE. Here the CDR3 DNA reads TGTGCCAGCAGCTTCCAATTTGGGGCTGGTTCGCCCCAGCATTTT. This encodes CASSFQFGAGSPQHF.